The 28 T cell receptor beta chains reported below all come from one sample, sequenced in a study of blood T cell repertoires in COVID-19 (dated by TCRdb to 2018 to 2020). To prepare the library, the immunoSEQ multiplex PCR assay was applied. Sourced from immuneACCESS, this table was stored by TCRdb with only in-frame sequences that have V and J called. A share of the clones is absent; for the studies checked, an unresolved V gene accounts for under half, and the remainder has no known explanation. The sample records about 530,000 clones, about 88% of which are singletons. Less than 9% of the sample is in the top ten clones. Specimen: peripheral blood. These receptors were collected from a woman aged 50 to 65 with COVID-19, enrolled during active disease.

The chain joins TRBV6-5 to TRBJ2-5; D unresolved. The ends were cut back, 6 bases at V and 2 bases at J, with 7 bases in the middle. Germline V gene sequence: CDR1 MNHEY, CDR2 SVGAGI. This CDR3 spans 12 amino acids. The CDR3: CASRLTQETQYF. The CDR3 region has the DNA TGTGCCAGCAGACTCACTCAAGAGACCCAGTACTTC.

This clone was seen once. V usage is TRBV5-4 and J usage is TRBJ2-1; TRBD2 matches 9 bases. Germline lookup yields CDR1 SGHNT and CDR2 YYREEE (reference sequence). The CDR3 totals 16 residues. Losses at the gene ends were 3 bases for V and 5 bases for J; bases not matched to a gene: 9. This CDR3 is CASSYPWTSANNEQFF. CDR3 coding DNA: TGTGCCAGCAGCTACCCATGGACTAGCGCCAACAATGAGCAGTTCTTC.

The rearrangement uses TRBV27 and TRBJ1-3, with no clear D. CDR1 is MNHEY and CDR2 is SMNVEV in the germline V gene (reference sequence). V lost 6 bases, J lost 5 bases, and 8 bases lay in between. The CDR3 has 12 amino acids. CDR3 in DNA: TGTGCCAGCAGGAGCTCGAGAAACACCATATATTTT. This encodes CASRSSRNTIYF.

The chain's CDR3 is CASRADMGAHYGYTF. CDR3 nucleotide sequence: TGTGCCAGCAGAGCCGACATGGGGGCTCACTATGGCTACACCTTC. The chain carries TRBV9 and TRBJ1-2; D may be TRBD1 (6 bases). Trimming stripped 5 bases from V and 3 bases from J, with 17 bases between. This CDR3 is 15 amino acids long. In germline, CDR1 is SGDLS, CDR2 YYNGEE. The entire variable domain, with the rest obtained from reference TRBV9 and TRBJ1-2, is as follows: DSGVTQTPKHLITATGQRVTLRCSPRSGDLSVYWYQQSLDQGLQFLIQYYNGEERAKGNILERFSAQQFPDLHSELNLSSLELGDSALYFCASRADMGAHYGYTFGSGTRLTVV.

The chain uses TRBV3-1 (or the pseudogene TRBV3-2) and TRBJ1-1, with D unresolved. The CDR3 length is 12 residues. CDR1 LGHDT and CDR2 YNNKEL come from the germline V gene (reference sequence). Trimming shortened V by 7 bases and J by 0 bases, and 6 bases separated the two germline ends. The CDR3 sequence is CASTDLNTEAFF. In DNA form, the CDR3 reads TGTGCCAGCACCGACTTGAACACTGAAGCTTTCTTT.

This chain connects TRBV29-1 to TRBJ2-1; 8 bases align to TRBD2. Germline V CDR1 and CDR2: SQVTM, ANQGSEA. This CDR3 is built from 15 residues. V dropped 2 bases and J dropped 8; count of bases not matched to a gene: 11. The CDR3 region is CSVEKVASGRDEQFF. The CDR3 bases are TGCAGCGTTGAAAAGGTGGCTAGCGGGCGGGATGAGCAGTTCTTC.

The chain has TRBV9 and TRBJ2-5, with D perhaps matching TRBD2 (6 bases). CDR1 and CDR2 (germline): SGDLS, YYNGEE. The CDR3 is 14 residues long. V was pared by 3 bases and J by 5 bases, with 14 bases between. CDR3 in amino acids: CASSAGGRGETQYF. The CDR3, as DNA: TGTGCCAGCAGCGCTGGGGGGAGAGGGGAGACCCAGTACTTC.

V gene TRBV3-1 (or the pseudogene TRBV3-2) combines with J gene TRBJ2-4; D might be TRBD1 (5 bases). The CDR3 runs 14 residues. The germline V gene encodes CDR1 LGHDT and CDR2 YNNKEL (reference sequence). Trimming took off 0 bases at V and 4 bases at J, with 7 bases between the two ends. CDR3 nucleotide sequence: TGTGCCAGCAGCCAAGAAAGGGGAAAAAACATTCAGTACTTC. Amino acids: CASSQERGKNIQYF.

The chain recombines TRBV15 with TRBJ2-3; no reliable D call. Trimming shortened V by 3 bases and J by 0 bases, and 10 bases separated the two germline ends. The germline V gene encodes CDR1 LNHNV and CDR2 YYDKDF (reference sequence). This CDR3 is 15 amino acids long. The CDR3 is CATSRKTYSTDTQYF. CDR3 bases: TGTGCCACCAGCAGGAAGACATACAGCACAGATACGCAGTATTTT. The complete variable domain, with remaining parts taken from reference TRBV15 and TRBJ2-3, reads DAMVIQNPRYQVTQFGKPVTLSCSQTLNHNVMYWYQQKSSQAPKLLFHYYDKDFNNEADTPDNFQSRRPNTSFCFLDIRSPGLGDTAMYLCATSRKTYSTDTQYFGPGTRLTVL.

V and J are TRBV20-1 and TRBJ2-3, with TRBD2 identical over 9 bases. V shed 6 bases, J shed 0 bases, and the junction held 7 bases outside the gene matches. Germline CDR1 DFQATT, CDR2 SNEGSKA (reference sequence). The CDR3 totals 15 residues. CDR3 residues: CSASPGLASTDTQYF. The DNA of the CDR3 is TGCAGTGCCAGTCCGGGACTAGCTAGCACAGATACGCAGTATTTT.

The CDR3 region is CASSLGTGGKTEAFF. The DNA of the CDR3 is TGCGCCAGCAGCTTAGGGACAGGGGGCAAGACTGAAGCTTTCTTT. The chain carries TRBV5-1 and TRBJ1-1, with 12 bases aligning to TRBD1. CDR1 is SGHRS and CDR2 is YFSETQ in the germline V gene. The CDR3 consists of 15 residues. The J segment lost 5 bases and the V segment lost 2 bases, leaving 4 bases of the junction unmatched. The full variable domain, completed using reference TRBV5-1 and TRBJ1-1, is KAGVTQTPRYLIKTRGQQVTLSCSPISGHRSVSWYQQTPGQGLQFLFEYFSETQRNKGNFPGRFSGRQFSNSRSEMNVSTLELGDSALYLCASSLGTGGKTEAFFGQGTRLTVV.

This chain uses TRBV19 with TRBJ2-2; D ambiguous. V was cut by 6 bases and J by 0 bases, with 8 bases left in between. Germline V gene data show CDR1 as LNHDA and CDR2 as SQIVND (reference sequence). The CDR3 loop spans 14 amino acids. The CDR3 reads CASSPSPNTGELFF. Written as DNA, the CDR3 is TGTGCCAGTAGCCCGAGCCCGAACACCGGGGAGCTGTTTTTT. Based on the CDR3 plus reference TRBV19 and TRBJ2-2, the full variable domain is DGGITQSPKYLFRKEGQNVTLSCEQNLNHDAMYWYRQDPGQGLRLIYYSQIVNDFQKGDIAEGYSVSREKKESFPLTVTSAQKNPTAFYLCASSPSPNTGELFFGEGSRLTVL.

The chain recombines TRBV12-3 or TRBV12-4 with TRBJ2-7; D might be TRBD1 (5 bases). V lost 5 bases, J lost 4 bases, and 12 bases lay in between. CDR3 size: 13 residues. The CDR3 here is CASSLATAYEQYF. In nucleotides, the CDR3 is TGTGCCAGCAGTCTTGCGACAGCATACGAGCAGTACTTC.

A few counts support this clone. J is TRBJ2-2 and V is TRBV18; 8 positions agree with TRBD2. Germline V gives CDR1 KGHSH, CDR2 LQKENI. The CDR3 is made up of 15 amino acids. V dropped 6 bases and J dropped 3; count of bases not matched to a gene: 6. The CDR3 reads CASSPRGADTGELFF. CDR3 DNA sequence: TGTGCCAGCTCGCCGCGGGGGGCAGACACCGGGGAGCTGTTTTTT.

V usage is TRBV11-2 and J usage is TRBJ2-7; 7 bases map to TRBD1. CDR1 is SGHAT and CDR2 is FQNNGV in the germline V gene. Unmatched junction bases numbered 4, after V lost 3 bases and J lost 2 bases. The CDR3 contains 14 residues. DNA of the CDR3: TGTGCCAGCAGCTTTCGGGACAGACCCTACGAGCAGTACTTC. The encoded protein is CASSFRDRPYEQYF.

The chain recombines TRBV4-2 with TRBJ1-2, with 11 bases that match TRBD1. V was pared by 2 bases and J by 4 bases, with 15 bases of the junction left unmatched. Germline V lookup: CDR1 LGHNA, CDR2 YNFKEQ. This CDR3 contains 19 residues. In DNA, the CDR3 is TGTGCCAGCAGCCAAACAATCCCGGGACAGGGGGATTTTTCCTATGGCTACACCTTC. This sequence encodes CASSQTIPGQGDFSYGYTF.

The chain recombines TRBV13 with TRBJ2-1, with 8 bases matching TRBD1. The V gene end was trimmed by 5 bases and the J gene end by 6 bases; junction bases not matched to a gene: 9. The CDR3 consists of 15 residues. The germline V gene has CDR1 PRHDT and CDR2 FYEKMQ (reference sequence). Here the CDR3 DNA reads TGTGCCAGCAGCCTTTCCATAGGGACAGGCAATGAGCAGTTCTTC. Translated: CASSLSIGTGNEQFF.

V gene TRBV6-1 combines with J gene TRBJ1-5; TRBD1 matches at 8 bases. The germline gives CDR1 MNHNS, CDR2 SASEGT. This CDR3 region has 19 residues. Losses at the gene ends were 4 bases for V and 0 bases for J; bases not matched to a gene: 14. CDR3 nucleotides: TGTGCCAGCAGTGGACGAGGACAGGGAGTCGGTTATAGCAATCAGCCCCAGCATTTT. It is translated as CASSGRGQGVGYSNQPQHF.

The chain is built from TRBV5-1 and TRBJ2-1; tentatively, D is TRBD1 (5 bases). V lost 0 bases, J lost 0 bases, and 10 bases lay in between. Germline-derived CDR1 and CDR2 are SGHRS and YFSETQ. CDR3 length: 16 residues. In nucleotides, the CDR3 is TGCGCCAGCAGCTTGGTGGGGCTTAGCTCCTACAATGAGCAGTTCTTC. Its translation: CASSLVGLSSYNEQFF.

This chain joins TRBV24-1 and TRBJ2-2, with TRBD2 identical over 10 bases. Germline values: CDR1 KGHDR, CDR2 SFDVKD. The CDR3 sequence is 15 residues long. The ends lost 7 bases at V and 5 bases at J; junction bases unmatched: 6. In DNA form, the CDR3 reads TGTGCCACCAGGGCTAGCGGGGGCCGGACCGGGGAGCTGTTTTTT. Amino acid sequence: CATRASGGRTGELFF.

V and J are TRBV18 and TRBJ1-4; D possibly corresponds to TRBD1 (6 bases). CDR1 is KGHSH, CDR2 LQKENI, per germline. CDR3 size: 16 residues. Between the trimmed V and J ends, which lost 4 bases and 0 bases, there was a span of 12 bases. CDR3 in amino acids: CASSLGQTATNEKLFF. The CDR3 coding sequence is TGTGCCAGCTCACTTGGACAGACCGCAACTAATGAAAAACTGTTTTTT.

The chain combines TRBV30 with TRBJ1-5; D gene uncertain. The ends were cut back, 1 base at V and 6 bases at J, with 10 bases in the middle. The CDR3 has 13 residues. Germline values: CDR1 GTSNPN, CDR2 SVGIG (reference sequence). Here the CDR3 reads CAWSARGGQPQHF. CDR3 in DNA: TGTGCCTGGAGTGCCCGGGGTGGTCAGCCCCAGCATTTT.

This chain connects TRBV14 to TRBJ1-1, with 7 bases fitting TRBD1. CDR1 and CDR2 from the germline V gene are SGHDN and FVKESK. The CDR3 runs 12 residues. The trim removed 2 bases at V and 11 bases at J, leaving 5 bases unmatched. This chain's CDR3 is CASSQQGVKAFF. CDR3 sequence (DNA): TGTGCCAGCAGCCAACAGGGGGTTAAGGCTTTCTTT. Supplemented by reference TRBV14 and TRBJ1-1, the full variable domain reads EAGVTQFPSHSVIEKGQTVTLRCDPISGHDNLYWYRRVMGKEIKFLLHFVKESKQDESGMPNNRFLAERTGGTYSTLKVQPAELEDSGVYFCASSQQGVKAFFGQGTRLTVV.

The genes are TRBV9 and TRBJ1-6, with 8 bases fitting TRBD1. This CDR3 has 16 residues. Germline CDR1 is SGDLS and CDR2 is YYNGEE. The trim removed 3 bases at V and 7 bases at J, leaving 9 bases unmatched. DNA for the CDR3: TGTGCCAGCAGCGCCCCTGGACAGGGCGAAAATTCACCCCTCCACTTT. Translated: CASSAPGQGENSPLHF.

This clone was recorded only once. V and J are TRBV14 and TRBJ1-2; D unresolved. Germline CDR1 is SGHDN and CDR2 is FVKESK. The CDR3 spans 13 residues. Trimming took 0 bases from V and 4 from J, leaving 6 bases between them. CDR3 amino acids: CASSQDLGYGYTF. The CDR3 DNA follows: TGTGCCAGCAGCCAAGATCTCGGCTATGGCTACACCTTC.

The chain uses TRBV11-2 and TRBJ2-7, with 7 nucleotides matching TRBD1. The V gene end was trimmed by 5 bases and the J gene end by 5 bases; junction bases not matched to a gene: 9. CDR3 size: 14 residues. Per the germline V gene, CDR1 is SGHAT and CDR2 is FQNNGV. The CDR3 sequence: CASSILTGYHEQYF. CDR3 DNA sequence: TGTGCCAGCAGCATACTGACAGGGTACCACGAGCAGTACTTC.

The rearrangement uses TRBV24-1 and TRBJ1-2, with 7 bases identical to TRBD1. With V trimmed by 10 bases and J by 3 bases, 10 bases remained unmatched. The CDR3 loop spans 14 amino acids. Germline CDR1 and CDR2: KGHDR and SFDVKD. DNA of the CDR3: TGTGCCACAGCGTCCTCCGGGACAGACTATGGCTACACCTTC. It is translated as CATASSGTDYGYTF.

The CDR3 is CASSPPRGTQYF. The CDR3 DNA is TGTGCCAGCAGCCCCCCAAGGGGGACCCAGTACTTC. The gene calls are TRBV12-3 or TRBV12-4 and TRBJ2-5, with D maybe TRBD1 (5 bases). V gave up 6 bases and J gave up 7 bases, with 12 bases separating them. CDR3 length equals 12 residues.